A selection of T cell receptor beta chains follows, all from one sample in a study of human T cells and chemical hapten exposure. TCRdb reprocessed the RACE reads with MiXCR, giving one entry per CDR3 protein. The sample carries roughly 260,000 distinct CDR3 sequences, 7.5% to 9% recorded once. Sequencing used whole blood, obtained in connection with sensitization to the hapten diphenylcyclopropenone (DPC). The source of these receptors is a woman aged 40 to 50 with alopecia areata. Some clones in this sample may be carry-over from other donors' samples. The CDR3 runs from the conserved cysteine through the conserved F or W. A D gene is named only where the DNA matches it firmly. Clone size is given for some rows only: seen once, a few or many times, or a class if the clone is expanded.

CDR3 protein: CASSLGQSRGTEAFF
CDR3 DNA: TGTGCCAGCAGCTTGGGGCAATCTCGCGGCACTGAAGCTTTCTTT
clone size: many
J gene: TRBJ1-1
V gene: TRBV5-4
CDR3 length: 15
D gene: NA

CDR3 protein: CASRKGRTQYF
CDR3 DNA: TGTGCCAGCAGGAAAGGGAGGACCCAGTACTTC
clone size: few
J gene: TRBJ2-5
V gene: TRBV14
CDR3 length: 11
D gene: NA

CDR3 protein: CASSTGEGEQFF
CDR3 DNA: TGTGCCAGCAGCACAGGGGAGGGGGAGCAGTTCTTC
clone size: many
J gene: TRBJ2-1
V gene: TRBV7-9
CDR3 length: 12
D gene: NA

CDR3 protein: CASSFLRAGARETQYF
CDR3 DNA: TGTGCCAGCAGTTTCCTCAGAGCGGGGGCGCGAGAGACCCAGTACTTC
clone size: few
J gene: TRBJ2-5
V gene: TRBV27
CDR3 length: 16
D gene: TRBD2

CDR3 protein: CSASISAGAPEGYF
CDR3 DNA: TGCAGTGCTAGTATTTCAGCGGGAGCCCCCGAGGGGTACTTC
clone size: many
J gene: TRBJ2-7
V gene: TRBV20-1
CDR3 length: 14
D gene: TRBD2

CDR3 protein: CASSSTRGRDIYTEAFF
CDR3 DNA: TGTGCCAGCAGTTCCACCAGGGGCAGGGACATTTACACTGAAGCTTTCTTT
clone size: NA
J gene: TRBJ1-1
V gene: TRBV27
CDR3 length: 17
D gene: NA

CDR3 protein: CASRKTGNSYEQYF
CDR3 DNA: TGTGCCAGCAGAAAGACAGGAAACTCCTACGAGCAGTACTTC
clone size: NA
J gene: TRBJ2-7
V gene: TRBV12-3/TRBV12-4
CDR3 length: 14
D gene: NA

CDR3 protein: CAGTSGPISGNTIYF
CDR3 DNA: TGTGCCGGAACCTCGGGACCTATCTCTGGAAACACCATATATTTT
clone size: NA
J gene: TRBJ1-3
V gene: TRBV2
CDR3 length: 15
D gene: NA

CDR3 protein: CASSLAERNQPQHF
CDR3 DNA: TGTGCCAGCAGTTTAGCTGAGCGGAATCAGCCCCAGCATTTT
clone size: few
J gene: TRBJ1-5
V gene: TRBV12-3/TRBV12-4
CDR3 length: 14
D gene: NA

CDR3 protein: CASSLGRGLLPSSPLHF
CDR3 DNA: TGTGCCAGCAGTTTAGGCCGGGGGCTTCTTCCCAGTTCACCCCTCCACTTT
clone size: few
J gene: TRBJ1-6
V gene: TRBV12-3/TRBV12-4
CDR3 length: 17
D gene: NA